This TCR beta chain emerged from a study of T cells in Graves' hyperthyroidism and ophthalmopathy. This clonotype was counted at least ten times. Antigen: not known. Amplified TCR beta CDR3 regions came from RNA transcripts. First-round RT-PCR of the TCR CDR3 relied on the HTBI primer set. Each CDR3 protein is one row after TCRdb ran MiXCR on the multiplex PCR reads. The table has approximately 370,000 distinct CDR3 sequences, about a sixth seen once. Study-level points and caveats: Blood held most thyroid clonotypes expanded above 0.001 frequency.

Trimming shortened V by 6 bases and J by 10 bases, and 18 bases separated the two germline ends. The CDR3 totals 14 residues. The gene calls are TRBV12-3 or TRBV12-4 and TRBJ1-4; no clear D. Sequencing used blood. This clonotype originated in a woman younger than 45 with Graves' hyperthyroidism that later progressed to Graves' ophthalmopathy. The CDR3 DNA follows: TGTGCCAGCAGCAAGACTCCACGGGCGGGAAAACTGTTTTTT. This gives the protein CASSKTPRAGKLFF.